What follows is one T cell receptor (beta chain) and its context. Its antigen is not identified. Sequenced by immunoSEQ multiplex PCR; TCRdb stores in-frame clones only, minus some. Of approximately 2,200 clones in the sample, about 80% were seen once. This record comes from a study of coeliac disease. The V and J ends lost 0 bases and 12 bases respectively, with 17 bases between them. The CDR3 consists of 15 residues. Germline lookup yields CDR1 MGHRA and CDR2 YSYEKL. Study-wide results and limits: Unbiased detection of gliadin-specific T cells was judged not feasible with this approach. Only 1 of 6 controls, but about 55% of the 18 coeliac samples, showed published gliadin-specific TRB sequences.

The receptor's source is a human donor without celiac disease. The specimen sequenced was lymphocytes from the gut lamina propria. J is TRBJ1-4 and V is TRBV4-1; a weak D match, TRBD1 (6 bases). CDR3 DNA sequence: TGCGCCAGCAGCCAAGACAGGGGCTCTCTCTCGGAACTGTTTTTT. It codes for CASSQDRGSLSELFF.